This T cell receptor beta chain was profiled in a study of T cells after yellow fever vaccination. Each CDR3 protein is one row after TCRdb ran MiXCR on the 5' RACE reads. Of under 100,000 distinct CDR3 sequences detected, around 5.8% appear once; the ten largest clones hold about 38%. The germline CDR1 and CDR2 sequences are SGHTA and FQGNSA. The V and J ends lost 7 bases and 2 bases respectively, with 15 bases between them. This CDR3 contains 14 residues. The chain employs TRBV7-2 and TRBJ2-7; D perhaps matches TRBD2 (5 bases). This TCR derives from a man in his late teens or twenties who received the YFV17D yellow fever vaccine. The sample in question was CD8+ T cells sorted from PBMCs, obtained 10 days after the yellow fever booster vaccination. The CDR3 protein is CASTPDSYTYEQYF. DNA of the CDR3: TGTGCCAGCACCCCGGACTCCTACACCTACGAGCAGTACTTC.